A selection of T cell receptor beta chains follows, all from one sample in a study of blood T cell repertoires in COVID-19. Some clones are missing from TCRdb's copy, which holds only in-frame ones; the method was immunoSEQ multiplex PCR. The data contain some 110,000 clones, 81% of them singletons. The sequenced material came from peripheral blood. All receptors come from an elderly man with acute or convalescent COVID-19. Each CDR3 is given with its conserved first and last residue. The D gene is left open where the match is weak. The listing skips clone size in some rows; elsewhere it reads once, few, many or a size class.

TRBJ1-1 TRBD1 TRBV5-1 NA TGCGCCAGCAGCTTGGTCCCCCGACAGGGGAACACTGAAGCTTTCTTT CASSLVPRQGNTEAFF
TRBJ1-2 TRBD1 TRBV28 NA TGTGCGGGCGGGGACAGCCTTAACTATGGCTACACCTTC CAGGDSLNYGYTF
TRBJ2-1 TRBD2 TRBV2 NA TGTGCCAGCAGTGGACTAGCGGACAATGAGCAGTTCTTC CASSGLADNEQFF
TRBJ2-5 TRBD1 TRBV5-1 NA TGCGCCAGCAGCTTGGGACAGGGAGAGACCCAGTACTTC CASSLGQGETQYF
TRBJ1-1 NA TRBV6-5 NA TGTGCCAGCACGGGATGGAACACTGAAGCTTTCTTT CASTGWNTEAFF
TRBJ1-5 NA TRBV18 NA TGTGCCAGCTCACCGAATGATCAGGGCGTCCAGCATTTT CASSPNDQGVQHF
TRBJ1-1 NA TRBV6-5 NA TGTGCCACCCGGCCGACAGTGAACACTGAAGCTTTCTTT CATRPTVNTEAFF
TRBJ1-6 NA TRBV7-2 NA TGTGCCAGCAGCCCGGGACTGAGAAATTCACCCCTCCACTTT CASSPGLRNSPLHF
TRBJ2-1 NA TRBV9 NA TGTGCCAGCAGCGTAGGGGCTTTGGCTAGGGGTGAGCAGTTCTTC CASSVGALARGEQFF
TRBJ2-5 TRBD1 TRBV5-4 NA TGTGCCAGCAGCTTGGGAGGGACAGAAGAGACCCAGTACTTC CASSLGGTEETQYF
TRBJ2-7 TRBD1 TRBV27 NA TGTGCCAGCAGGACAGGGGGCGCCTGGGAGCAGTACTTC CASRTGGAWEQYF
TRBJ1-5 NA TRBV28 NA TGTGCCAGCAAGAGGAGCAGTCAGCCCCAGCATTTT CASKRSSQPQHF
TRBJ2-1 NA TRBV7-2 NA TGTGCCAGCAGCTGGGGGGCGGGAGCCACCTACAATGAGCAGTTCTTC CASSWGAGATYNEQFF
TRBJ1-3 NA TRBV12-3/TRBV12-4 NA TGTGCCAGCAGTTTTTATCGAAACACCATATATTTT CASSFYRNTIYF
TRBJ2-2 NA TRBV19 NA TGTGCCAGTAGTAGAGGGATGGCTGCCGGGGAGCTGTTTTTT CASSRGMAAGELFF
TRBJ1-2 NA TRBV28 NA TGTGCCAGCACCTCGGGCCCCCCAGGGGATGGCTACACCTTC CASTSGPPGDGYTF
TRBJ2-2 TRBD2 TRBV5-4 NA TGTGCCAGCAGCCCTAATCCGACTAGCGGGAGCGTCCGGGAGCTGTTTTTT CASSPNPTSGSVRELFF
TRBJ1-2 NA TRBV19 NA TGTGCCAGTAGTAGGGGCCCCTCCGGACAGTGGGACTATGGCTACACCTTC CASSRGPSGQWDYGYTF
TRBJ1-5 NA TRBV4-1 few TGCGCCAGCAGCCAAGGCCGGGAGGGCGGGAGCAATCAGCCCCAGCATTTT CASSQGREGGSNQPQHF
TRBJ2-7 NA TRBV18 NA TGTGCCAGCTCACCTGCAGGGGAAGACGAGCAGTACTTC CASSPAGEDEQYF
TRBJ2-6 NA TRBV27 NA TGTGCCAGCAGCCGGACAGACAGCTCTGGGGCCAACGTCCTGACTTTC CASSRTDSSGANVLTF
TRBJ1-2 TRBD1 TRBV28 NA TGTGCCAGCAGGTCGGGACAGGGGGGCTATGGCTACACCTTC CASRSGQGGYGYTF
TRBJ1-1 TRBD1 TRBV29-1 NA TGCAGCGCAGGACAGGGAAGCACTGAAGCTTTCTTT CSAGQGSTEAFF
TRBJ2-7 NA TRBV14 NA TGTGCCAGCAGCTTCCGGACAGCCTCCTACGAGCAGTACTTC CASSFRTASYEQYF
TRBJ2-7 NA TRBV7-2 few TGTGCCAGCAGCCCCCATCAGGGCGAGCAGTACTTC CASSPHQGEQYF
TRBJ2-2 TRBD1 TRBV7-7 NA TGTGCTAGCAGCCCGACAGGGACGGCAAACACCGGGGAGCTGTTTTTT CASSPTGTANTGELFF
TRBJ1-4 TRBD1 TRBV6-6 NA TGTGCCACCTGGAGGACAGGGGGTGGAGAAAAACTGTTTTTT CATWRTGGGEKLFF
TRBJ2-7 NA TRBV4-2 NA TGTGCCAGCAGCCAAGCTACAGGGAGCTCCTACGAGCAGTACTTC CASSQATGSSYEQYF
TRBJ2-5 NA TRBV29-1 few TGCAGCGTTGGCCACCTACTAGAGACCCAGTACTTC CSVGHLLETQYF
TRBJ2-7 TRBD1 TRBV3-1/TRBV3-2 NA TGTGCCAGCAGTGGATGGACAGGGAAGGGGCAGTACTTC CASSGWTGKGQYF
TRBJ1-1 NA TRBV7-2 NA TGTGCCAGCAGCTCCATAGCAAGCACTGAAGCTTTCTTT CASSSIASTEAFF
TRBJ2-2 NA TRBV27 NA TGTGCCAGCAGACAGGCGAACACCGGGGAGCTGTTTTTT CASRQANTGELFF
TRBJ2-1 TRBD2 TRBV29-1 NA TGCAGCGTTGAAGGGGGGACTAGCGGTTACAATGAGCAGTTCTTC CSVEGGTSGYNEQFF
TRBJ2-4 TRBD1 TRBV6-5 NA TGTGCCAGCGAGGGACAGGGAAGAAACATTCAGTACTTC CASEGQGRNIQYF
TRBJ1-3 NA TRBV7-9 NA TGTGCCAGCAGCTACAGTAGCGCTGGAAACACCATATATTTT CASSYSSAGNTIYF
TRBJ2-4 NA TRBV29-1 NA TGCAGCGTTCAATCCCCCAGGGACAAAAACATTCAGTACTTC CSVQSPRDKNIQYF
TRBJ2-3 NA TRBV27 NA TGTGCCAGCAGGGACACCGCCTGGCCAGATACGCAGTATTTT CASRDTAWPDTQYF
TRBJ1-2 NA TRBV19 NA TGTGCCAGTAGTCCTATCCAAGGGGTGCGGAATGGCTACACCTTC CASSPIQGVRNGYTF
TRBJ1-1 NA TRBV19 NA TGTGCCAGTAGCCCTACGGGGACTGAATTGGCTTTCTTT CASSPTGTELAFF
TRBJ2-2 NA TRBV18 NA TGTGCCAGCTCACAGCAGTTGGTAGGAGGTACCGGGGAGCTGTTTTTT CASSQQLVGGTGELFF
TRBJ2-1 NA TRBV5-6 NA TGTGCCAGCAGCTTGGACTGGAGCTCCTACAATGAGCAGTTCTTC CASSLDWSSYNEQFF
TRBJ2-7 TRBD1 TRBV5-1 once TGCGCCAGCAGCTTACTGGAGGGACAGGGATCCGGTGAGCAGTACTTC CASSLLEGQGSGEQYF
TRBJ1-6 TRBD1 TRBV4-1 NA TGCGCCAGCAGCAACGCCGGGACAGGGGATTCACCCCTCCACTTT CASSNAGTGDSPLHF
TRBJ1-2 NA TRBV12-3/TRBV12-4 NA TGTGCCAGCAGTTTGAGGGAATCGGGGGGCTACACCTTC CASSLRESGGYTF
TRBJ1-4 TRBD1 TRBV5-1 NA TGCGCCAGCAGCGAATACCCACCGGGACAGGGGTGGGAAAAACTGTTTTTT CASSEYPPGQGWEKLFF
TRBJ1-3 TRBD1 TRBV19 few TGTGCCAGTAGTCTGACAGGGGTCACTGGAAACACCATATATTTT CASSLTGVTGNTIYF
TRBJ1-4 NA TRBV18 NA TGTGCCAGCTCAGCTACAGGGATTAATAATGAAAAACTGTTTTTT CASSATGINNEKLFF
TRBJ2-1 TRBD2 TRBV9 NA TGTGCCAGCAGCGCCCTGACTAGCGCTACCTACAATGAGCAGTTCTTC CASSALTSATYNEQFF
TRBJ2-2 TRBD2 TRBV20-1 NA TGCAGTGCTAGTGGGGCGGGAGGTAACACCGGGGAGCTGTTTTTT CSASGAGGNTGELFF
TRBJ1-1 TRBD1 TRBV7-2 NA TGTGCCAGCAGCTGGATACCGGGACAGCGGCTGAACACTGAAGCTTTCTTT CASSWIPGQRLNTEAFF
TRBJ1-5 TRBD1 TRBV28 NA TGTGCCAGCAAACTCCACGGGACAGGGCCTAATCAGCCCCAGCATTTT CASKLHGTGPNQPQHF
TRBJ2-2 NA TRBV7-3 NA TGTGCCAGCAGCTTAACGGTGAGCCAGGGAGGCACCGGGGAGCTGTTTTTT CASSLTVSQGGTGELFF
TRBJ1-1 TRBD1 TRBV18 NA TGTGCCAGCTCACCACGATCCCAGGGGGTAAGGACTGAAGCTTTCTTT CASSPRSQGVRTEAFF